Here is one TCR beta chain with its context. Its antigen is unknown. With 60 Vbeta and 13 Jbeta primers, the PCR was carried out. Profiling relied on immunoSEQ multiplex PCR, and the TCRdb table lists in-frame clones only, not all of them. The repertoire table contains just under 65,000 clones. The data were taken from a study of cytomegalovirus exposure and HLA in healthy donors. Study context: An early release of data contained about 85 million unique TCRs, which came from HLA-typed donors.

CDR3 size: 16 residues. Trimming took off 3 bases at V and 2 bases at J, with 16 bases between the two ends. From germline, CDR1 is GTSNPN and CDR2 SVGIG (reference sequence). Whole-study results and caveats: Clonal expansion was found to be greater in HLA-associated TCR beta chains than in equally common others in a later analysis. HLA allele associations emerged for roughly 17,000 TCR beta sequences in a later analysis, at 0.05 false discovery rate.

Source material: PBMCs. The chain links TRBV30 to TRBJ2-2; possibly TRBD1 for D (6 bases). The sequence was obtained from a boy between 10 and 17 years old in good health and CMV-seronegative. The CDR3 nucleotides are TGTGCCTGGAGGGACGGTTCACAGGGAAACACCGGGGAGCTGTTTTTT. Translating gives CAWRDGSQGNTGELFF. Together with reference TRBV30 and TRBJ2-2, the CDR3 gives the full variable domain: SQTIHQWPATLVQPVGSPLSLECTVEGTSNPNLYWYRQAAGRGLQLLFYSVGIGQISSEVPQNLSASRPQDRQFILSSKKLLLSDSGFYLCAWRDGSQGNTGELFFGEGSRLTVL.